The next 7 T cell receptor beta chains were all read from a single sample in a study of blood T cell repertoires in COVID-19. The protocol was immunoSEQ multiplex PCR, while the TCRdb copy is restricted to in-frame clones and leaves out a portion. The sample shows approximately 210,000 clones, 84% of them seen only once. The material sequenced was peripheral blood. The receptors were gathered from a woman at least 80 years old with COVID-19, enrolled during active disease.

Note on this clone: Relative to the germline gene, one junction end is altered; a read error may explain this. The V gene is TRBV7-7, the J gene TRBJ1-4; a weak D match, TRBD1 (5 bases). Germline assignment: CDR1 SSHAT and CDR2 FNYEAQ (reference sequence). The CDR3 consists of 18 residues. CDR3 sequence (DNA): TGTGCTAGCAGCTTAGTCCACAGGATCCTCGCAACTAATGAAAAACTGTTTTTT. Amino acids: CASSLVHRILATNEKLFF. The variable domain in full, completed from reference TRBV7-7 and TRBJ1-4, reads GAGVSQSPRYKVTKRGQDVTLRCDPISSHATLYWYQQALGQGPEFLTYFNYEAQPDKSGLPSDRFSAERPEGSISTLTIQRTEQRDSAMYRCASSLVHRILATNEKLFFGSGTQLSVL.

As regards this clone: Additional DNA sequences in this sample encode the identical CDR3. The chain is built from TRBV12-3 or TRBV12-4 and TRBJ1-2; TRBD1 might be the D (5 bases). The germline V and J ends were trimmed by 4 bases and 1 base, with 7 bases remaining between them. The CDR3 runs to 13 residues. DNA of the CDR3: TGTGCCAGCAGTTCCCAGGGTAACTATGGCTACACCTTC. It yields the protein CASSSQGNYGYTF.

J is TRBJ2-1 and V is TRBV4-3; 9 bases align to TRBD2. This CDR3 has 15 residues. The V segment lost 0 bases and the J segment 9 bases; nucleotides outside the gene matches: 6. Germline CDR1 and CDR2: LGHNA and YSLEER. The CDR3 sequence is CASSQEGLAGTEQFF. CDR3 bases: TGCGCCAGCAGCCAAGAGGGGCTAGCGGGGACTGAGCAGTTCTTC.

The chain is built from TRBV2 and TRBJ2-5; tentatively, D is TRBD1 (6 bases). The CDR3 contains 13 residues. CDR1 is SNHLY and CDR2 is FYNNEI in the germline V gene. The V end was cut by 7 bases, the J end by 5 bases, with 14 bases between. The CDR3 DNA is TGTGCCAGCACTTCACACAGGGAGGAGACCCAGTACTTC. Translating gives CASTSHREETQYF.

The chain has TRBV6-4 and TRBJ2-7; D not certain. The CDR3 consists of 15 residues. Per germline, CDR1 MRHNA and CDR2 SNTAGT. The DNA of the CDR3 is TGTGCTCTCAATGTAAGATATACTCAGCGATACGAGCAGTACTTC. As protein: CALNVRYTQRYEQYF.

J is TRBJ2-1 and V is TRBV5-4; 9 nucleotides match TRBD2. The V and J ends lost 10 bases and 6 bases, in that order; junction bases with no gene match: 8. The CDR3 is 13 amino acids. CDR1 is SGHNT and CDR2 is YYREEE in the germline V gene (reference sequence). This CDR3 reads CACLSGGRNEQFF. The DNA for the CDR3 is TGTGCCTGCTTAAGCGGGGGGCGCAATGAGCAGTTCTTC.

The chain is built from TRBV19 and TRBJ1-2, with 8 bases lining up with TRBD1. The CDR3 runs 14 residues. Germline V lookup: CDR1 LNHDA, CDR2 SQIVND (reference sequence). The ends lost 4 bases at V and 3 bases at J; junction bases unmatched: 4. The CDR3 reads CASSSGQGDYGYTF. The CDR3 nucleotides read TGTGCCAGTAGTAGCGGACAGGGTGACTATGGCTACACCTTC.